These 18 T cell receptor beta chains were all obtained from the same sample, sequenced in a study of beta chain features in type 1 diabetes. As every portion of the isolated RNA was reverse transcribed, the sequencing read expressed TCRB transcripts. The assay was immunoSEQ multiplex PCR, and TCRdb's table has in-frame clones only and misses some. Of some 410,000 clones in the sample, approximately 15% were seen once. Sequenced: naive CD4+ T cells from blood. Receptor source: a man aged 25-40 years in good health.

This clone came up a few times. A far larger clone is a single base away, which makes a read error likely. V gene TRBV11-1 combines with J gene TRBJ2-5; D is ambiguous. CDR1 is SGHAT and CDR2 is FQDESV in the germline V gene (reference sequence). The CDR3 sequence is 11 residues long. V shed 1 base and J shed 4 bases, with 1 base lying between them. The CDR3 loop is CASSLGETQYF. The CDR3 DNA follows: TGTGCCAGCAGCTTAGGAGAGACCCAGTACTTC.

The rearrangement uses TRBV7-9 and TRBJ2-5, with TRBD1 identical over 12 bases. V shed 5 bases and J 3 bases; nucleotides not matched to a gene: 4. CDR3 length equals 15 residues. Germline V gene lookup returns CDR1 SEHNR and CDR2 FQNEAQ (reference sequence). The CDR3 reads CASSAGTGGKETQYF. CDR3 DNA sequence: TGTGCCAGCAGCGCCGGGACAGGGGGCAAAGAGACCCAGTACTTC.

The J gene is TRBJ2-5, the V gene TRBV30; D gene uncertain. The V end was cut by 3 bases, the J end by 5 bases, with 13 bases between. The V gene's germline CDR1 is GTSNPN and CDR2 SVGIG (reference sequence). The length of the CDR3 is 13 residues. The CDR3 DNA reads TGTGCCTGGAGCGCATCCCCCGTGGAGACCCAGTACTTC. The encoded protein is CAWSASPVETQYF.

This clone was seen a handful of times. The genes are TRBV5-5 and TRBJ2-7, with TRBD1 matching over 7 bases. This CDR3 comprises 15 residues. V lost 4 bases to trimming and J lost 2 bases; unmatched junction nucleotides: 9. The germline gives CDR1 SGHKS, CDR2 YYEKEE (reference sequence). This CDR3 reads CASSKGQEVAYEQYV. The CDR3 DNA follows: TGTGCCAGCAGCAAAGGACAGGAGGTTGCCTACGAGCAGTACGTC.

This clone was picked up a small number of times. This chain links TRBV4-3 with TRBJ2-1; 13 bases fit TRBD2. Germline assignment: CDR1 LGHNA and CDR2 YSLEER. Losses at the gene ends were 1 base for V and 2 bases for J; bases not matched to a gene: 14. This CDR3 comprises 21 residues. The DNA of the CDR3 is TGCGCCAGCAGCCAAGGGACGACTAGCGGGAGGATATGGGGAGCCTACAATGAGCAGTTCTTC. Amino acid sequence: CASSQGTTSGRIWGAYNEQFF.

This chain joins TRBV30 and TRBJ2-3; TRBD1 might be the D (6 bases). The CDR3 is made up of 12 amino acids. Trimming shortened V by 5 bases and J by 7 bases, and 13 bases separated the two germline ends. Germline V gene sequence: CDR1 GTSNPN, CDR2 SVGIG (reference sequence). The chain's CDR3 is CAWDRSSHTQYF. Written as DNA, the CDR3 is TGTGCCTGGGACAGGTCATCTCATACGCAGTATTTT.

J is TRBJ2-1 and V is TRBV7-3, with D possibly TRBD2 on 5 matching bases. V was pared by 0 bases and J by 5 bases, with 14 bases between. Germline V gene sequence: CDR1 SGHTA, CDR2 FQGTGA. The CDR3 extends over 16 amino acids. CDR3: CASSLTHFARDNEQFF. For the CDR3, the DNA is TGTGCCAGCAGCTTAACGCACTTTGCGAGGGACAATGAGCAGTTCTTC.

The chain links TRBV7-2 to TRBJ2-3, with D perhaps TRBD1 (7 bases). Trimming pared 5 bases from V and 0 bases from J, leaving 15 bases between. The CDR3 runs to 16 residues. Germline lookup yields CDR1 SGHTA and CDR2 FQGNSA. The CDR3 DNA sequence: TGTGCCAGCAGCCGAGGGGCAGGGGGGAGCACAGATACGCAGTATTTT. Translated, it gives CASSRGAGGSTDTQYF.

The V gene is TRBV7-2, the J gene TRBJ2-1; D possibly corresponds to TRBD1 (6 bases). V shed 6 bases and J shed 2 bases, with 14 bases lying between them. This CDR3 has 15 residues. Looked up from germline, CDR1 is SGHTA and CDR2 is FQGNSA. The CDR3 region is CASRGRTGTYNEQFF. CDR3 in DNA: TGTGCCAGCAGAGGCCGTACAGGGACCTACAATGAGCAGTTCTTC.

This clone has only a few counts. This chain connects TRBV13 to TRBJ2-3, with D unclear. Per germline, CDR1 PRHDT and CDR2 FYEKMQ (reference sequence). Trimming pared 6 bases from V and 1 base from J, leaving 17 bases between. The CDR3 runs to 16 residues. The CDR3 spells CASRSTGGVGTDTQYF. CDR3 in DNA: TGTGCCAGCAGATCAACGGGTGGTGTAGGCACAGATACGCAGTATTTT.

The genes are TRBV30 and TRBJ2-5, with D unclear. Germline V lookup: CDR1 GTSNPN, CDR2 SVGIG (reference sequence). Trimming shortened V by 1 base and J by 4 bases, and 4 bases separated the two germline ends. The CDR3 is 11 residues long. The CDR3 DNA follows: TGTGCCTGGAGTGAGAGAGAGACCCAGTACTTC. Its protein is CAWSERETQYF.

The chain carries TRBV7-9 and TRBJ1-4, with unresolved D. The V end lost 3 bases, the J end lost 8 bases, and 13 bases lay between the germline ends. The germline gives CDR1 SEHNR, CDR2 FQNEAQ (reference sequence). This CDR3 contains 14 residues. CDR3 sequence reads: CASSFRNTEEKLFF. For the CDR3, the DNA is TGTGCCAGCAGCTTTCGGAATACCGAGGAAAAACTGTTTTTT.

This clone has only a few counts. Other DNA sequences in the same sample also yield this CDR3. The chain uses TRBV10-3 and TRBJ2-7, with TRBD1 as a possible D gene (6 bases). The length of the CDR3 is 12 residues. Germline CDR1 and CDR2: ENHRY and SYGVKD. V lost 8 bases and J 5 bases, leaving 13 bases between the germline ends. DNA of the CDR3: TGTGCCATCTCCACCTCAGGGGACGAGCAGTACGTC. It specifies CAISTSGDEQYV.

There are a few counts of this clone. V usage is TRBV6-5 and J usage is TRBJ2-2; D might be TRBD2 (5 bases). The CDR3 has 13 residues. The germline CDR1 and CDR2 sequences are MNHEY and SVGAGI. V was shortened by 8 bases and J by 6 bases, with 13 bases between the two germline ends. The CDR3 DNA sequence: TGTGCCAGCTGGAGGAGCGTGGCCGGGGAGCTGTTTTTT. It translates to CASWRSVAGELFF.

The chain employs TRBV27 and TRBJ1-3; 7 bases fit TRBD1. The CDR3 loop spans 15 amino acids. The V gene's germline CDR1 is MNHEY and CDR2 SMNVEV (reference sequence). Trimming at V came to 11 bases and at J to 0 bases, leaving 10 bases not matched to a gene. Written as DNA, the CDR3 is TGTGCCGTACGCGGGACAGCAGACTCTGGAAACACCATATATTTT. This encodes CAVRGTADSGNTIYF.

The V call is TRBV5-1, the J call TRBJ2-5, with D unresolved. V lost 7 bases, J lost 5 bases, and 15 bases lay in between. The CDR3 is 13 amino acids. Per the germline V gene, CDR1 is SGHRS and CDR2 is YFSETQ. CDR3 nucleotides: TGCGCCAGCGCGACTGGCGCCGGGGAGACCCAGTACTTC. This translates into CASATGAGETQYF.

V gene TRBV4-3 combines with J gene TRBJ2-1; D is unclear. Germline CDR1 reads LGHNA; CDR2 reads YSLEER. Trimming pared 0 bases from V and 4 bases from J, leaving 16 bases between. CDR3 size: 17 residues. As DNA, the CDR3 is TGCGCCAGCAGCCAAGATCGCAACATAATTGCATACAATGAGCAGTTCTTC. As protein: CASSQDRNIIAYNEQFF.

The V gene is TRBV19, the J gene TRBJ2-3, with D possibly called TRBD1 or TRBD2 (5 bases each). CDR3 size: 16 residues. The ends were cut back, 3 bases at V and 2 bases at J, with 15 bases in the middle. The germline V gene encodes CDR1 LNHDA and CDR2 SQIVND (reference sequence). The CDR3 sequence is CASSMQKGSYTDTQYF. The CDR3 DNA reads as TGTGCCAGTAGTATGCAGAAGGGGAGTTACACAGATACGCAGTATTTT.